This T cell receptor beta chain was observed in a study of control samples from healthy donors and cancer patients. This CDR3 has 14 residues. V dropped 7 bases and J dropped 8 bases, with 20 bases sitting between them. From germline, CDR1 is MDHEN and CDR2 SYDVKM. Produced via immunoSEQ multiplex PCR; TCRdb's table is partial and in-frame only. The sample has tens of thousands of clones; about 94% are singletons. The chain employs TRBV28 and TRBJ1-2; D possibly corresponds to TRBD1 (5 bases). This receptor was taken from a woman aged 18-35 years in good health. The sample consisted of blood. CDR3 DNA: TGTGCCAGCACCCTCTCGGGGCCGCAAGAAGGCTACACCTTC. This translates into CASTLSGPQEGYTF.